These 9 T cell receptor delta chains share one sample of origin, sequenced in a study of gamma-delta T cells after stem cell transplantation. TCRdb re-analyzed the RT-PCR reads via CATT. The repertoire consists of 15,000 to 17,000 delta-chain clones, with just under 9.5% occurring once and the leading ten covering about 60%. The sample taken for sequencing was gamma-delta T cells. The receptors shown here come from a human donor. It is not recorded whose cells these are; they may come from a transplant donor.

Notes on this clone: It is likely a read error: a sequence one base away is far more abundant. The identical CDR3 is also encoded by other nucleotide sequences in the sample. The genes are TRDV2 and TRDJ3; TRDD3 matches 12 bases. Germline V CDR1 and CDR2: GEAIGNYY, EKD. CDR3 length: 20 residues. The CDR3 nucleotides read TGTGCCTGTGATACCGTACTGGGGGATACACCTTCCTGGGACACCCGCCAGATGTTTTTC. It yields the protein CACDTVLGDTPSWDTRQMFF.

This clone was counted only a few times. The TCRdb protein, from a much larger clone, departs from this DNA's translation at residue 4, likely by read error; the protein shown derives from the DNA. The chain carries TRDV2 and TRDJ3; the match to TRDD3 covers 12 bases. The V gene's germline CDR1 is GEAIGNYY and CDR2 EKD. The CDR3 consists of 21 residues. The CDR3 is CACGTLTGGYKSSWDTRQMFF. For the CDR3, the DNA is TGTGCCTGTGGCACCCTTACTGGGGGATACAAGAGCTCCTGGGACACCCGACAGATGTTTTTC.

Details on this clone: This likely traces to a read error, being one base from a far larger clone. Additional DNA sequences in this sample encode the identical CDR3. The V call is TRDV2, the J call TRDJ3, with 12 bases that match TRDD3. Germline V gene lookup returns CDR1 GEAIGNYY and CDR2 EKD. The CDR3 totals 21 residues. The CDR3 DNA reads TGTGCCTGCGACACCCTTACTGGGGGATACAAGAGCTCCTGGGACACCCGACAGATGTTTTTC. This codes for CACDTLTGGYKSSWDTRQMFF.

As to this clone: A junction boundary mismatches the germline segment, possibly from a read error. V and J are TRDV2 and TRDJ3, with D possibly matching TRDD3 (5 bases). The CDR3 is 20 residues long. The germline CDR1 and CDR2 sequences are GEAIGNYY and EKD. The CDR3 sequence: CACDTGTAGENSWDTHNMIF. The CDR3 nucleotides read TGTGCCTGTGACACCGGAACTGCGGGAGAAAACTCCTGGGACACCCATAACATGATTTTC.

This clone showed up many times. It may be a read error: a sequence one base away is much more abundant. This sample also contains other DNA sequences that code for the same CDR3. The rearrangement joins TRDV2 to TRDJ1, with 8 bases aligning to TRDD3. Germline V lookup: CDR1 GEAIGNYY, CDR2 EKD. V was clipped by 0 bases and J by 5 bases; unmatched bases: 13. The CDR3 totals 17 residues. The CDR3 DNA reads as TGTGCCTGTGACACCGTCCGATCTGGGGGACTTCTGGATAAACTCATCTTT. Translated, it gives CACDTVRSGGLLDKLIF.

About this clone itself: With a far larger clone one base away, a read error is the likely cause. Additional DNA sequences in this sample encode the identical CDR3. The rearrangement links TRDV2 to TRDJ1; 10 bases fit TRDD3. Per germline, CDR1 GEAIGNYY and CDR2 EKD. The CDR3 is made up of 20 amino acids. The CDR3 nucleotides read TGTGCCTGCGACACCGTATATGGGGGATACCGTGGGGAGTACACCGATAAACTCATCTTT. Its translation is CACDTVYGGYRGEYTDKLIF.

This clone was counted many times. The protein TCRdb lists belongs to a much larger clone and differs from this DNA's translation at residue 14, which points to a read error; the protein shown is made from the DNA. At the DNA level, this CDR3 is encoded by other sequences in the same sample as well. The chain uses TRDV2 and TRDJ1; 11 bases map to TRDD3. The CDR3 contains 17 residues. CDR1 GEAIGNYY and CDR2 EKD come from the germline V gene. CDR3 bases: TGTGCCTGTGACTCTCTCATGGGGGATACGGTCACCGATGAACTCATCTTT. Translated: CACDSLMGDTVTDELIF.

This clone was seen more than once but under ten times. TCRdb has a much larger clone's protein, which differs at residue 24 from the translation of this DNA, likely because of a read error; what is shown is the protein translated from the DNA. J is TRDJ1 and V is TRDV1; the match to TRDD3 covers 13 bases. The CDR3 extends over 31 amino acids. Germline CDR1 TSWWSYY, CDR2 QGS. The V gene end was trimmed by 5 bases and the J gene end by 0 bases; junction bases not matched to a gene: 48. CDR3 in amino acids: CALGHSKGTFLPSTGGYGRSLTPRYTDKLIF. The CDR3 DNA is TGTGCTCTTGGGCACTCAAAGGGGACCTTCCTACCAAGTACTGGGGGATACGGGCGGTCCCTCACCCCCCGGTACACCGATAAACTCATCTTT.

On this clone itself: The TCRdb protein comes from a much larger clone and disagrees with this DNA's translation at residue 5, likely due to a read error; the protein given here is derived from the DNA. The chain is built from TRDV2 and TRDJ1, with D uncertain. The CDR3 consists of 17 residues. V was shortened by 3 bases and J by 0 bases, with 19 bases between the two germline ends. Germline CDR1 is GEAIGNYY and CDR2 is EKD. CDR3 coding DNA: TGTGCCTGTGACGCCCTCGGGTCCGCCCTTGACACCGATAAACTCATCTTT. Amino acid sequence: CACDALGSALDTDKLIF.